These 30 T cell receptor beta chains were sequenced from one sample in a study of Ad26.COV2.S vaccination and SARS-CoV-2 variants. Documented treatment: 15 to 20 received Ad26.COV2.S at low or high dose, single or two shots; roughly five received placebo; per-sample allocation not given. After the first vaccine or placebo injection, samples were drawn on day 63. Profiling relied on immunoSEQ multiplex PCR, and the TCRdb table lists in-frame clones only, not all of them. The repertoire holds 350,000 to 500,000 clones, with 80% to 95% as singletons. The sample consisted of peripheral blood, taken in a trial of Ad26.COV2.S vaccine versus placebo. The receptors were gathered from a person between 18 and 65 years old who received the Ad26.COV2.S COVID-19 vaccine or a placebo.

This chain links TRBV5-4 with TRBJ1-3; TRBD1 might be the D (6 bases). This CDR3 has 14 residues. Germline CDR1 and CDR2: SGHNT and YYREEE (reference sequence). The V end lost 1 base, the J end lost 8 bases, and 13 bases lay between the germline ends. This CDR3 is CASSLRGARDTIYF. The CDR3 DNA follows: TGTGCCAGCAGCTTGCGGGGGGCTAGGGACACCATATATTTT.

The gene calls are TRBV7-2 and TRBJ2-3; 9 bases align to TRBD1. Germline V gene sequence: CDR1 SGHTA, CDR2 FQGNSA. Trimming at V came to 5 bases and at J to 5 bases, leaving 8 bases not matched to a gene. The CDR3 totals 15 residues. CDR3 sequence reads: CASSLRDREIDTQYF. CDR3 nucleotide sequence: TGTGCCAGCAGCCTCCGGGACAGGGAAATAGATACGCAGTATTTT.

This clone came up once. It is unclear where the CDR3 begins or ends on the DNA, so no DNA is shown, and the CDR3 is as TCRdb lists it. The chain joins TRBV28 to TRBJ1-4. The length of the CDR3 is 15 amino acids, counting both ends. Germline V CDR1 and CDR2: MDHEN, SYDVKM. Here the CDR3 reads CASSSSGVTNEKLFF.

V gene TRBV20-1 combines with J gene TRBJ2-7; 7 nucleotides line up with TRBD2. CDR1 is DFQATT, CDR2 SNEGSKA, per germline (reference sequence). With 3 bases clipped from V and 5 bases from J, the junction kept 4 bases outside the gene matches. The CDR3 runs 12 residues. The DNA for the CDR3 is TGCAGTGCTAGTCAAGGGACTAACGAGCAGTACTTC. Translating gives CSASQGTNEQYF.

The chain combines TRBV5-1 with TRBJ2-7; TRBD1 matches 7 bases. With V trimmed by 5 bases and J by 3 bases, 8 bases remained unmatched. The CDR3 is 14 residues long. Germline CDR1 reads SGHRS; CDR2 reads YFSETQ. The CDR3 protein is CASSLRQGSYEQYF. CDR3 DNA: TGCGCCAGCAGTTTGAGACAGGGAAGCTACGAGCAGTACTTC.

The V and J genes are TRBV19 and TRBJ2-2; no clear D. The CDR3 sequence is 11 residues long. Germline V gene sequence: CDR1 LNHDA, CDR2 SQIVND (reference sequence). Trimming left V 9 bases short and J 6 bases short, with 8 bases between. CDR3 sequence reads: CASRTPGELFF. In DNA, the CDR3 is TGTGCCAGCCGAACCCCCGGGGAGCTGTTTTTT. Full variable domain (missing parts from reference TRBV19 and TRBJ2-2): DGGITQSPKYLFRKEGQNVTLSCEQNLNHDAMYWYRQDPGQGLRLIYYSQIVNDFQKGDIAEGYSVSREKKESFPLTVTSAQKNPTAFYLCASRTPGELFFGEGSRLTVL.

This clone was seen once. V gene TRBV7-3 combines with J gene TRBJ2-5; TRBD1 matches at 8 bases. CDR3 length equals 13 residues. CDR1 and CDR2 from the germline V gene are SGHTA and FQGTGA. V gave up 4 bases and J gave up 3 bases; unmatched junction bases: 1. CDR3 protein: CASSSTGEETQYF. The CDR3, as DNA: TGTGCCAGCAGCTCGACAGGGGAAGAGACCCAGTACTTC.

V and J are TRBV7-8 and TRBJ1-3; possibly TRBD1 for D (5 bases). V was shortened by 8 bases and J by 2 bases, with 7 bases between the two germline ends. The CDR3 runs 12 residues. The germline V gene has CDR1 SGHVS and CDR2 FQNEAQ. The CDR3 sequence: CASRGAGNTIYF. CDR3 in DNA: TGTGCCAGCCGGGGGGCTGGAAACACCATATATTTT.

The sample holds one count of this clone. J is TRBJ1-3 and V is TRBV3-1 (or the pseudogene TRBV3-2), with D uncertain. The CDR3 is made up of 18 amino acids. V lost 4 bases and J 4 bases, leaving 23 bases between the germline ends. Germline lookup yields CDR1 LGHDT and CDR2 YNNKEL (reference sequence). The CDR3 sequence: CASSPRTDTSVVGNTIYF. In nucleotides, the CDR3 is TGTGCCAGCAGCCCGAGGACCGATACGAGCGTGGTAGGAAACACCATATATTTT.

The chain has TRBV6-1 and TRBJ1-2, with D perhaps TRBD1 (6 bases). CDR3 size: 16 residues. Germline values: CDR1 MNHNS, CDR2 SASEGT. The V and J ends lost 2 bases and 4 bases respectively, with 17 bases between them. The CDR3 region has the DNA TGTGCCAGCAGTGAAAGAAGGGGCAGGGGAGGCTATGGCTACACCTTC. Translation gives CASSERRGRGGYGYTF.

To note about this clone: Other nucleotide sequences in the sample specify the same CDR3. The chain couples TRBV9 to TRBJ1-6, with TRBD1 matching over 9 bases. The V and J ends lost 2 bases and 9 bases, in that order; junction bases with no gene match: 3. Germline CDR1 SGDLS, CDR2 YYNGEE. This CDR3 region has 14 residues. CDR3 in amino acids: CASSVGQGFSPLHF. CDR3 coding DNA: TGTGCCAGCAGCGTTGGACAGGGGTTTTCACCCCTCCACTTT.

V is TRBV10-3 and J is TRBJ2-3, with TRBD2 matching 14 bases. This CDR3 spans 21 amino acids. Germline CDR1 is ENHRY and CDR2 is SYGVKD. J was trimmed by 0 bases and V by 6 bases; bases with no gene match: 17. The CDR3: CAIRSQPGLAGAPHSTDTQYF. The CDR3 nucleotides are TGTGCCATCAGATCCCAACCGGGACTAGCGGGAGCCCCTCATAGCACAGATACGCAGTATTTT.

Of note for this clone: This specimen includes other DNA sequences encoding the same CDR3. V is TRBV12-3 or TRBV12-4 and J is TRBJ1-6, with a possible D match to TRBD1 (6 bases). The CDR3 length is 13 residues. Trimming stripped 6 bases from V and 10 bases from J, with 13 bases between. CDR3 nucleotides: TGTGCCAGCAGCCTACAGGGTCCCTCACCCCTCCACTTT. Protein sequence: CASSLQGPSPLHF.

This clone was observed once. CDR3 sequence: CASSTAGRTSSGANVLTF. CDR3 DNA: TGTGCCAGCAGCACGGCGGGCAGAACTAGCTCTGGGGCCAACGTCCTGACTTTC. The chain recombines TRBV5-4 with TRBJ2-6, with TRBD2 as a possible D gene (5 bases). CDR1 is SGHNT, CDR2 YYREEE, per germline (reference sequence). Trimming pared 4 bases from V and 0 bases from J, leaving 17 bases between. The CDR3 is made up of 18 amino acids.

The J gene is TRBJ2-2, the V gene TRBV19, with 9 positions matching TRBD1. After removal of 6 bases from V and 4 bases from J, the junction contained 6 bases not matched to a gene. Per germline, CDR1 LNHDA and CDR2 SQIVND (reference sequence). This CDR3 spans 15 amino acids. For the CDR3, the DNA is TGTGCCAGTAGGACCACAGGGGGCGGCACCGGGGAGCTGTTTTTT. It specifies CASRTTGGGTGELFF.

The chain joins TRBV23-1 to TRBJ1-5; TRBD1 might be the D (5 bases). TRBV23-1 is an ORF for which the function is uncertain. V lost 0 bases, J lost 1 base, and 10 bases lay in between. The length of the CDR3 is 16 residues. The CDR3 region is CASSQSARESNQPQHF. The CDR3, as DNA: TGCGCCAGCAGTCAATCGGCCAGGGAGAGCAATCAGCCCCAGCATTTT.

The chain recombines TRBV7-3 with TRBJ1-4; tentatively, D is TRBD1 (5 bases). V was cut by 4 bases and J by 4 bases, with 22 bases left in between. Looked up from germline, CDR1 is SGHTA and CDR2 is FQGTGA. The CDR3 is 18 amino acids. CDR3 sequence (DNA): TGTGCCAGCAGCTGTCCGACAGAGCTAAGGATTGGTAATGAAAAACTGTTTTTT. Its protein product is CASSCPTELRIGNEKLFF.

This rearrangement joins TRBV6-4 to TRBJ2-3, with D perhaps being TRBD1 or TRBD2 (5 bases each). This CDR3 region has 14 residues. The germline CDR1 and CDR2 sequences are MRHNA and SNTAGT. V gave up 5 bases and J gave up 2 bases, with 11 bases separating them. CDR3 DNA: TGTGCCAGCAGTCACCCGGGACCCACAGATACGCAGTATTTT. Encoded protein: CASSHPGPTDTQYF.

The V gene is TRBV4-2, the J gene TRBJ2-7, with a possible D match to TRBD1 (7 bases). CDR1 and CDR2 from the germline V gene are LGHNA and YNFKEQ. The CDR3 extends over 16 amino acids. V lost 1 base, J lost 1 base, and 14 bases lay in between. The CDR3, as DNA: TGTGCCAGCAGCCAAGGGTTTCCAGGGGGGTCCTACGAGCAGTACTTC. As protein: CASSQGFPGGSYEQYF.

The chain is built from TRBV20-1 and TRBJ2-7; 11 bases are shared with TRBD2. Germline V CDR1 and CDR2: DFQATT, SNEGSKA (reference sequence). V trimming: 3 bases; J trimming: 6 bases; junction bases outside the gene matches: 7. The CDR3 totals 14 residues. The CDR3 spells CSASQLAGGSEQYF. Here the CDR3 DNA reads TGCAGTGCTAGTCAGCTAGCGGGAGGTAGCGAGCAGTACTTC.

This chain joins TRBV4-1 and TRBJ2-1; 8 bases map to TRBD1. V dropped 1 base and J dropped 3; count of bases not matched to a gene: 8. Germline V gene data show CDR1 as MGHRA and CDR2 as YSYEKL. This CDR3 region has 17 residues. The CDR3 nucleotides read TGCGCCAGCAGCCAAGTCCCCAGGGGGCACCTCTACAATGAGCAGTTCTTC. It translates to CASSQVPRGHLYNEQFF.

The V call is TRBV2, the J call TRBJ1-2, with D possibly TRBD1 on 5 matching bases. V was clipped by 8 bases and J by 6 bases, with 25 bases between them. This CDR3 comprises 16 residues. The germline V gene encodes CDR1 SNHLY and CDR2 FYNNEI. Here the CDR3 reads CASYGGAGGNWDGYTF. The CDR3 nucleotides are TGTGCCAGCTATGGAGGGGCCGGGGGGAACTGGGATGGCTACACCTTC.

The V gene is TRBV11-2, the J gene TRBJ2-3; no clear D gene. CDR3 length: 14 residues. The germline V gene encodes CDR1 SGHAT and CDR2 FQNNGV. Trimming removed 6 bases at V and 0 bases at J, with 10 bases between. The CDR3 DNA reads TGTGCCAGCAGTATGGCCCCAAGCACAGATACGCAGTATTTT. Residues: CASSMAPSTDTQYF.

V is TRBV24-1 and J is TRBJ2-1; D possibly corresponds to TRBD1 (5 bases). Looked up from germline, CDR1 is KGHDR and CDR2 is SFDVKD. With 3 bases removed from V and 8 bases from J, the gap between germline ends came to 13 bases. The CDR3 runs 14 residues. The CDR3 DNA sequence: TGTGCCACCAGTGATAATTTAGAAGGGGATGAGCAGTTCTTC. Translation gives CATSDNLEGDEQFF.

This clone came up once. In DNA, the CDR3 is TGTGCCAGCAGCCCCTATCGACCTATTAGCACAGATACGCAGTATTTT. Protein sequence: CASSPYRPISTDTQYF. The chain joins TRBV7-6 to TRBJ2-3, with D unclear. CDR1 is SGHVS and CDR2 is FNYEAQ in the germline V gene. Trimming removed 5 bases from V and 0 bases from J, with 15 bases in between. The CDR3 length is 16 residues.

The gene calls are TRBV6-5 and TRBJ2-3; 7 nucleotides align to TRBD2. This CDR3 spans 15 amino acids. Germline CDR1 reads MNHEY; CDR2 reads SVGAGI. Trimming removed 7 bases from V and 4 bases from J; junction bases left unmatched: 11. CDR3 sequence: CASTSTPGGADTQYF. The CDR3 DNA is TGTGCCAGCACTTCCACACCGGGGGGAGCAGATACGCAGTATTTT.

The gene calls are TRBV27 and TRBJ2-7, with 7 bases that match TRBD2. The germline CDR1 and CDR2 sequences are MNHEY and SMNVEV (reference sequence). The CDR3 is made up of 14 amino acids. V gave up 5 bases and J gave up 4 bases; unmatched junction bases: 8. CDR3 protein: CASSPRDYAYEQYF. CDR3 bases: TGTGCCAGCAGTCCGCGGGACTATGCGTACGAGCAGTACTTC.

The chain joins TRBV28 to TRBJ1-1; D is unresolved. CDR3 length equals 15 residues. V dropped 5 bases and J dropped 0 bases, with 13 bases sitting between them. Germline V gene data show CDR1 as MDHEN and CDR2 as SYDVKM. In DNA, the CDR3 is TGTGCCAGCAGTGCCCTCCTCATCCTGAACACTGAAGCTTTCTTT. This gives the protein CASSALLILNTEAFF.

The chain carries TRBV7-7 and TRBJ1-5; 8 nucleotides line up with TRBD1. V was clipped by 4 bases and J by 3 bases; unmatched bases: 2. This CDR3 has 14 residues. From germline, CDR1 is SSHAT and CDR2 FNYEAQ (reference sequence). The CDR3 DNA reads as TGTGCCAGCAGCTCGACAGGGGACAATCAGCCCCAGCATTTT. Amino acid sequence: CASSSTGDNQPQHF. Full variable domain (remainder filled in from reference TRBV7-7 and TRBJ1-5): GAGVSQSPRYKVTKRGQDVTLRCDPISSHATLYWYQQALGQGPEFLTYFNYEAQPDKSGLPSDRFSAERPEGSISTLTIQRTEQRDSAMYRCASSSTGDNQPQHFGDGTRLSIL.

The rearrangement links TRBV11-2 to TRBJ2-6; 7 nucleotides line up with TRBD1. With 5 bases clipped from V and 2 bases from J, the junction kept 9 bases outside the gene matches. This CDR3 has 17 amino acids. From germline, CDR1 is SGHAT and CDR2 FQNNGV. CDR3 residues: CASSQTGKVAGANVLTF. In DNA form, the CDR3 reads TGTGCCAGCAGCCAGACAGGGAAAGTAGCTGGGGCCAACGTCCTGACTTTC.